One sample yielded the 32 T cell receptor beta chains listed below, sequenced in a study of shared clonotypes between healthy human individuals. As defined, naive CD8 cells were CD45RO-negative and positively selected for CCR7, with terminally differentiated effector memory CD45RA+ cells excluded. The data were produced by immunoSEQ multiplex PCR, yet TCRdb's version contains in-frame clones alone and is incomplete. The sample has about 2.1 million clones, about 92% seen once. Sequenced input: naive CD8+ T cells from PBMCs. All receptors derive from a man in his late teens or twenties in good health. Some clones in this sample may be carry-over from other donors' samples.

The chain carries TRBV4-2 and TRBJ2-1; 8 bases line up with TRBD2. The V and J ends lost 1 base and 4 bases, in that order; junction bases with no gene match: 0. CDR3 length: 14 amino acids. The germline V gene has CDR1 LGHNA and CDR2 YNFKEQ. CDR3 residues: CASSQAGGYNEQFF. CDR3 coding DNA: TGTGCCAGCAGCCAAGCGGGAGGGTACAATGAGCAGTTCTTC.

The V call is TRBV13, the J call TRBJ2-1; TRBD1 matches at 8 bases. Per germline, CDR1 PRHDT and CDR2 FYEKMQ (reference sequence). The CDR3 is made up of 15 amino acids. Unmatched junction bases numbered 11, after V lost 6 bases and J lost 7 bases. The CDR3 nucleotides read TGTGCCAGCAGGGGGACGACAGGGGACGGGAATGAGCAGTTCTTC. Amino acid sequence: CASRGTTGDGNEQFF.

This chain connects TRBV13 to TRBJ2-2; 8 bases align to TRBD2. The CDR3 loop spans 14 amino acids. CDR1 and CDR2 (germline): PRHDT, FYEKMQ (reference sequence). Losses at the gene ends were 5 bases for V and 4 bases for J; bases not matched to a gene: 3. This CDR3 reads CASSAGGPTGELFF. CDR3 nucleotide sequence: TGTGCCAGCAGCGCGGGGGGCCCCACCGGGGAGCTGTTTTTT.

This clone was seen a single time. The gene calls are TRBV28 and TRBJ2-7; 7 bases match TRBD1. This CDR3 region has 16 residues. Trimming at V came to 4 bases and at J to 3 bases, leaving 12 bases not matched to a gene. Germline values: CDR1 MDHEN, CDR2 SYDVKM. CDR3 sequence: CASSSDRELSRYEQYF. DNA for the CDR3: TGTGCCAGCAGTTCCGACAGGGAGCTATCACGCTACGAGCAGTACTTC.

This rearrangement joins TRBV28 to TRBJ2-7, with D maybe TRBD1 (5 bases). Germline assignment: CDR1 MDHEN and CDR2 SYDVKM. The CDR3 is made up of 14 amino acids. Between the trimmed V and J ends, which lost 4 bases and 1 base, there was a span of 11 bases. The CDR3 protein is CASSYYRPSYEQYF. CDR3 in DNA: TGTGCCAGCAGTTACTACAGGCCATCCTACGAGCAGTACTTC.

The chain joins TRBV5-6 to TRBJ2-5; the D gene could be TRBD1 or TRBD2 (5 bases each). Trimming shortened V by 2 bases and J by 4 bases, and 24 bases separated the two germline ends. CDR1 SGHDT and CDR2 YYEEEE come from the germline V gene. The CDR3 length is 18 residues. CDR3: CASSFRGNSAWGRETQYF. The CDR3 DNA reads TGTGCCAGCAGCTTTCGGGGTAATTCAGCGTGGGGACGAGAGACCCAGTACTTC.

V usage is TRBV27 and J usage is TRBJ2-7; the D gene is possibly TRBD2 (5 bases). This CDR3 region has 16 residues. Per the germline V gene, CDR1 is MNHEY and CDR2 is SMNVEV (reference sequence). The V and J ends lost 5 bases and 0 bases respectively, with 17 bases between them. The DNA for the CDR3 is TGTGCCAGCAGTCCCCAGGCGAGGGTCAGCTCCTACGAGCAGTACTTC. Protein: CASSPQARVSSYEQYF.

This chain joins TRBV27 and TRBJ2-5; D is unclear. This CDR3 contains 14 residues. Germline CDR1 reads MNHEY; CDR2 reads SMNVEV (reference sequence). Trimming removed 8 bases at V and 2 bases at J, with 15 bases between. CDR3 in DNA: TGTGCCAGCTCGAAAGGACGGACGCAAGAGACCCAGTACTTC. Its protein is CASSKGRTQETQYF.

CDR3 residues: CASSQAGSGGGAYEQYF. DNA of the CDR3: TGCGCCAGCAGCCAAGCCGGAAGTGGCGGGGGGGCCTACGAGCAGTACTTC. The V and J genes are TRBV4-1 and TRBJ2-7, with TRBD2 identical over 9 bases. CDR1 is MGHRA and CDR2 is YSYEKL in the germline V gene. Trimming at V came to 1 base and at J to 2 bases, leaving 9 bases not matched to a gene. The CDR3 runs to 17 residues.

The CDR3 is CASSKAGFNEKLFF. For the CDR3, the DNA is TGTGCCAGCAGCAAGGCAGGGTTTAATGAAAAACTGTTTTTT. This rearrangement joins TRBV21-1 to TRBJ1-4; the tabulated D call, TRBD1, remains unverified against the DNA. TRBV21-1 is a listed pseudogene. The CDR3 loop spans 14 amino acids.

V gene TRBV27 combines with J gene TRBJ2-1, with 11 bases identical to TRBD2. The J segment lost 0 bases and the V segment lost 6 bases, leaving 7 bases of the junction unmatched. The germline gives CDR1 MNHEY, CDR2 SMNVEV (reference sequence). This CDR3 has 17 amino acids. The CDR3 DNA follows: TGTGCCAGCAGCGGGCTAGCGGGAGGACTCTCCTACAATGAGCAGTTCTTC. As protein: CASSGLAGGLSYNEQFF.

The chain uses TRBV27 and TRBJ2-5; either TRBD1 or TRBD2 may fit D (6 bases each). From germline, CDR1 is MNHEY and CDR2 SMNVEV (reference sequence). The germline V and J ends were trimmed by 8 bases and 5 bases, with 18 bases remaining between them. The CDR3 length is 14 residues. The CDR3 nucleotides read TGTGCCAGCTCACTCCTCCGGGGGCACGAGACCCAGTACTTC. Its translation is CASSLLRGHETQYF.

In the case of this clone: Additional DNA sequences in this sample encode the identical CDR3. This sequence joins TRBV19 and TRBJ2-1; D is ambiguous. The CDR3 covers 11 residues. Trimming stripped 5 bases from V and 6 bases from J, with 5 bases between. Germline CDR1 reads LNHDA; CDR2 reads SQIVND (reference sequence). The CDR3 reads CASSLGNEQFF. The CDR3 DNA reads as TGTGCCAGTAGTTTGGGCAATGAGCAGTTCTTC.

The gene calls are TRBV28 and TRBJ1-4; D remains ambiguous. This CDR3 spans 15 amino acids. V was cut by 2 bases and J by 0 bases, with 7 bases left in between. Germline V gene sequence: CDR1 MDHEN, CDR2 SYDVKM. The CDR3 spells CASSLPAATNEKLFF. DNA of the CDR3: TGTGCCAGCAGTTTACCGGCTGCAACTAATGAAAAACTGTTTTTT.

J is TRBJ2-6 and V is TRBV6-7, with TRBD2 matching over 14 bases. TRBV6-7 is filed as an ORF, its function uncertain. With 7 bases clipped from V and 2 bases from J, the junction kept 10 bases outside the gene matches. This CDR3 region has 19 residues. CDR3 nucleotides: TGTGCCAGCAACCGGACTAGCGGGAGGAAGGCTACTGGGGCCAACGTCCTGACTTTC. This sequence encodes CASNRTSGRKATGANVLTF.

On this clone: Other DNA sequences in this sample translate to the same CDR3. This CDR3 reads CASSLGGWTGELFF. CDR3 DNA sequence: TGTGCCAGCAGTTTAGGGGGCTGGACCGGGGAGCTGTTTTTT. The chain combines TRBV28 with TRBJ2-2, with a tentative D call TRBD1 (6 bases). V shed 2 bases and J shed 5 bases, with 9 bases lying between them. Germline-derived CDR1 and CDR2 are MDHEN and SYDVKM. The CDR3 length is 14 residues.

This clone appeared a single time. In nucleotides, the CDR3 is TGTGCCAGCAGGGAACAGGGTGGCAATCAGCCCCAGCATTTT. Its translation: CASREQGGNQPQHF. This chain joins TRBV27 and TRBJ1-5, with D tentatively TRBD1 (6 bases). CDR3 size: 14 residues. Between the trimmed V and J ends, which lost 6 bases and 2 bases, there was a span of 11 bases. CDR1 is MNHEY and CDR2 is SMNVEV in the germline V gene (reference sequence).

The rearrangement uses TRBV6-9 and TRBJ2-2; D call uncertain. Trimming took off 0 bases at V and 8 bases at J, with 7 bases between the two ends. Germline CDR1 reads MNHGY; CDR2 reads SVAAGI. The CDR3 length is 13 residues. CDR3 sequence reads: CASSYSPGGELFF. CDR3 DNA: TGTGCCAGCAGTTATTCCCCTGGAGGGGAGCTGTTTTTT.

V and J are TRBV5-1 and TRBJ2-6, with D possibly TRBD1 on 6 matching bases. The CDR3 loop spans 19 amino acids. The germline V gene has CDR1 SGHRS and CDR2 YFSETQ. Trimming removed 4 bases at V and 0 bases at J, with 20 bases between. CDR3 in DNA: TGCGCCAGCAGCCCGATCCCGGTCGGGACATACTCTGGGGCCAACGTCCTGACTTTC. Amino acids: CASSPIPVGTYSGANVLTF.

J is TRBJ2-7 and V is TRBV6-1, with a tentative D call TRBD1 (5 bases). Germline lookup yields CDR1 MNHNS and CDR2 SASEGT. The CDR3 contains 15 residues. The V end lost 1 base, the J end lost 2 bases, and 12 bases lay between the germline ends. CDR3 sequence: CASSEGPRAPYEQYF. The CDR3 nucleotides are TGTGCCAGCAGTGAAGGGCCCAGGGCCCCCTACGAGCAGTACTTC.

The V call is TRBV6-1, the J call TRBJ1-4; D may be TRBD1 (5 bases). Germline-derived CDR1 and CDR2 are MNHNS and SASEGT. Trimming took off 8 bases at V and 7 bases at J, with 17 bases between the two ends. The CDR3 sequence is 14 residues long. The DNA of the CDR3 is TGTGCCAGCGCGGGGGAGTGGATGGGTGAAAAACTGTTTTTT. Translated, it gives CASAGEWMGEKLFF.

The chain couples TRBV28 to TRBJ1-5, with 9 positions matching TRBD1. Trimming removed 6 bases from V and 0 bases from J; junction bases left unmatched: 18. CDR1 and CDR2 from the germline V gene are MDHEN and SYDVKM. The CDR3 is 20 amino acids. The DNA of the CDR3 is TGTGCCAGCAGCCACAGATCGACAGGGGGTGCGTACTATAGCAATCAGCCCCAGCATTTT. Amino acids: CASSHRSTGGAYYSNQPQHF.

The chain uses TRBV25-1 and TRBJ2-5, with D tentatively TRBD2 (5 bases). The germline V and J ends were trimmed by 6 bases and 5 bases, with 10 bases remaining between them. The CDR3 loop spans 12 amino acids. Germline CDR1 MGHDK, CDR2 SYGVNS. In DNA, the CDR3 is TGTGCCAGCAGCGGGGAGAGGGAGACCCAGTACTTC. It encodes CASSGERETQYF.

V gene TRBV13 combines with J gene TRBJ2-3; no clear D gene. Per germline, CDR1 PRHDT and CDR2 FYEKMQ (reference sequence). Trimming cost V 4 bases and J 1 base, with 6 bases left between them. CDR3 length: 13 amino acids. The CDR3 is CASSSRGTDTQYF. DNA for the CDR3: TGTGCCAGCAGCTCCCGTGGCACAGATACGCAGTATTTT.

This rearrangement joins TRBV6-1 to TRBJ2-3; no reliable D call. The ends were cut back, 3 bases at V and 2 bases at J, with 12 bases in the middle. The CDR3 covers 15 residues. Per germline, CDR1 MNHNS and CDR2 SASEGT. The CDR3 nucleotides are TGTGCCAGCAGTGATCTAGTCTATAACACAGATACGCAGTATTTT. It specifies CASSDLVYNTDTQYF.

The chain couples TRBV27 to TRBJ2-5, with unresolved D. Germline V gene sequence: CDR1 MNHEY, CDR2 SMNVEV (reference sequence). CDR3 length equals 15 residues. The ends were cut back, 6 bases at V and 11 bases at J, with 25 bases in the middle. In DNA, the CDR3 is TGTGCCAGCAGCACCGGCCACGGCCCCTCCATCAGACAGTACTTC. Translating gives CASSTGHGPSIRQYF.

The chain has TRBV29-1 and TRBJ2-1; D gene unclear. Germline V gives CDR1 SQVTM, CDR2 ANQGSEA. V lost 6 bases, J lost 5 bases, and 17 bases lay in between. The CDR3 runs 14 residues. The DNA for the CDR3 is TGCAGCGTAGAGCTAGGTATTGTTAACAATGAGCAGTTCTTC. This sequence encodes CSVELGIVNNEQFF.

The chain links TRBV28 to TRBJ1-5; TRBD1 might be the D (6 bases). Deletions cut 8 bases from V and 11 bases from J, with 10 bases between. The CDR3 loop spans 10 amino acids. Germline CDR1 is MDHEN and CDR2 is SYDVKM. The CDR3 loop reads CASLGGAQHF. In DNA, the CDR3 is TGTGCCAGCCTAGGGGGAGCCCAGCATTTT.

V is TRBV5-6 and J is TRBJ2-3; D might be TRBD1 (6 bases). This CDR3 comprises 14 residues. Germline values: CDR1 SGHDT, CDR2 YYEEEE. The germline V and J ends were trimmed by 1 base and 5 bases, with 11 bases remaining between them. In DNA form, the CDR3 reads TGTGCCAGCAGCTTGATGGGGGCTGGAGATACGCAGTATTTT. Translated, it gives CASSLMGAGDTQYF.

The V call is TRBV27, the J call TRBJ2-2, with D hard to call. CDR1 and CDR2 (germline): MNHEY, SMNVEV (reference sequence). This CDR3 region has 15 residues. Trimming removed 7 bases from V and 6 bases from J, with 18 bases in between. CDR3 residues: CASIGFVDRPGELFF. The CDR3 DNA follows: TGTGCCAGCATTGGCTTCGTGGACCGCCCCGGGGAGCTGTTTTTT.

The V gene is TRBV29-1, the J gene TRBJ2-7; maybe TRBD2 (5 bases). This CDR3 spans 15 amino acids. Trimming removed 1 base at V and 2 bases at J, with 15 bases between. The germline gives CDR1 SQVTM, CDR2 ANQGSEA. CDR3 in amino acids: CSVEVRAGLTYEQYF. CDR3 coding DNA: TGCAGCGTTGAAGTGAGGGCAGGTCTTACCTACGAGCAGTACTTC.

CDR3: CASSIHHRGHNEQYF. The CDR3 DNA reads TGTGCCAGCAGCATTCACCACAGGGGCCATAACGAGCAGTACTTC. The rearrangement joins TRBV11-3 to TRBJ2-7, with 7 bases identical to TRBD1. Germline loops: CDR1 SGHNT, CDR2 YENEEA. The CDR3 sequence is 15 residues long. Trimming took 5 bases from V and 5 from J; bases not matched to a gene: 12.